These T cell receptor beta chains were read from a single sample in a study of OX40 agonist ivuxolimab in advanced cancers. Sequenced by immunoSEQ multiplex PCR; TCRdb stores in-frame clones only, minus some. The sample carries 100,000 or so clones, roughly 80% recorded once. This sample comprised CD4+ or CD8+ T cells sorted from blood, obtained in a trial of the OX40 agonist ivuxolimab. These receptors were obtained from an adult with an advanced solid tumor such as melanoma, head and neck, liver or kidney cancer. Both conserved end residues are part of each CDR3. A D gene is named only where the DNA matches it firmly. Size is stated for part of the rows, as once, few or many counts, or as a class when the clone is expanded.

NA | NA | TRBJ2-1 | TRBV4-1 | TGCGCCAGCAGCCAAGGGGTCATGGGGCGGGGGCCAAACAATGAGCAGTTCTTC | CASSQGVMGRGPNNEQFF
NA | NA | TRBJ1-3 | TRBV5-1 | TGCGCCAGCAGCCAGGATCCGGGGTCAAGGGGAAACACCATATATTTT | CASSQDPGSRGNTIYF
NA | NA | TRBJ1-1 | TRBV7-2 | TGTGCCAGCACCTCCCTCTGGGGTTCTTTGAACACTGAAGCTTTCTTT | CASTSLWGSLNTEAFF
NA | TRBD1 | TRBJ1-1 | TRBV19 | TGTGCCAGTAATGCCGGGACAGCGAACACTGAAGCTTTCTTT | CASNAGTANTEAFF
NA | NA | TRBJ2-3 | TRBV5-1 | TGCGCCAGCAGGCGTGGCGTCACAGATACGCAGTATTTT | CASRRGVTDTQYF
NA | TRBD1 | TRBJ2-7 | TRBV7-2 | TGTGCCAGCAGCTTATACTTGGCGGGGACAGGATTCAGCGAGCAGTACTTC | CASSLYLAGTGFSEQYF
NA | TRBD2 | TRBJ2-7 | TRBV29-1 | TGCAGCGTACTAGCGGGGGGGATTAGGTACGAGCAGTACTTC | CSVLAGGIRYEQYF
once | TRBD2 | TRBJ2-3 | TRBV5-1 | TGCGCCAGCAGCATTCTAGCGGGAGAAGATACGCAGTATTTT | CASSILAGEDTQYF
NA | NA | TRBJ2-7 | TRBV9 | TGTGCCAGCAGCGCTGACACGGGCTCCTACGAGCAGTACTTC | CASSADTGSYEQYF
NA | NA | TRBJ2-3 | TRBV10-2 | TGCGCCAGCAGGAAGGGTGGGTCGGATACGCAGTATTTT | CASRKGGSDTQYF
NA | TRBD2 | TRBJ2-5 | TRBV11-2 | TGTGCCAGCAGCTTAGGTTATGGCGGGGGGAAGGAATGGAGAGAGACCCAGTACTTC | CASSLGYGGGKEWRETQYF
NA | NA | TRBJ1-2 | TRBV5-1 | TGCGCCAGCAGCTTGAAGGGTGAGGGCTATGGCTACACCTTC | CASSLKGEGYGYTF
NA | NA | TRBJ1-1 | TRBV7-9 | TGTGCCAGCAGCTTAGCAGGGATACCTGAAGCTTTCTTT | CASSLAGIPEAFF
NA | TRBD2 | TRBJ2-2 | TRBV27 | TGTGCCAGCAGTTTGGCCTTAACGGGGGGTTTCACCGGGGAGCTGTTTTTT | CASSLALTGGFTGELFF
NA | NA | TRBJ1-2 | TRBV20-1 | TGCAGTGCTGGCAGGGGCGGCTACACCTTC | CSAGRGGYTF
few | TRBD2 | TRBJ2-1 | TRBV7-9 | TGTGCCAGCAGCTTAGCGGGACTAGGGTACAATGAGCAGTTCTTC | CASSLAGLGYNEQFF